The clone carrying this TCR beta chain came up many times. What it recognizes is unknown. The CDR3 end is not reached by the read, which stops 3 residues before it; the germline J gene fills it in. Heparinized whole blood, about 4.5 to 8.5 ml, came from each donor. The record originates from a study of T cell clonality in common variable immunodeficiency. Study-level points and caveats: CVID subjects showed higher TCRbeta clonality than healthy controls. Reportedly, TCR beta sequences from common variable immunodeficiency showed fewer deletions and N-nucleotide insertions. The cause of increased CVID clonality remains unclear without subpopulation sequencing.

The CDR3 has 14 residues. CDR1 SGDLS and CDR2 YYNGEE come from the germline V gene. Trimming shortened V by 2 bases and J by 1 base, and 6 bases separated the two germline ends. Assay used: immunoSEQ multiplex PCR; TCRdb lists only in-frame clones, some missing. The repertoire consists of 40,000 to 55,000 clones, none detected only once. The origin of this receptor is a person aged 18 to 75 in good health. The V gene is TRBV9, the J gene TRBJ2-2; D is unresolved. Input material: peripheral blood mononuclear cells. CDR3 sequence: CASSVSGNTGELFF. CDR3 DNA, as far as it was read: TGTGCCAGCAGCGTTTCAGGGAACACCGGGGAG.